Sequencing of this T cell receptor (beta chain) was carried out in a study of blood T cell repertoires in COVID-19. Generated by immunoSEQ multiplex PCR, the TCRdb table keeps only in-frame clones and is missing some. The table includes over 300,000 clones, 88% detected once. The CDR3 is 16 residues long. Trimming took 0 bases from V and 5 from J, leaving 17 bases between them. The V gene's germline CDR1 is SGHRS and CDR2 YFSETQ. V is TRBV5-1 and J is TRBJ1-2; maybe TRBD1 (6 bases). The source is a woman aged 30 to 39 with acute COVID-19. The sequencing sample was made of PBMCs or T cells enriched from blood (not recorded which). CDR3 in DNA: TGCGCCAGCAGCTTGGCCGAGGGGCAGGGGCAATATGGCTACACCTTC. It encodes CASSLAEGQGQYGYTF.